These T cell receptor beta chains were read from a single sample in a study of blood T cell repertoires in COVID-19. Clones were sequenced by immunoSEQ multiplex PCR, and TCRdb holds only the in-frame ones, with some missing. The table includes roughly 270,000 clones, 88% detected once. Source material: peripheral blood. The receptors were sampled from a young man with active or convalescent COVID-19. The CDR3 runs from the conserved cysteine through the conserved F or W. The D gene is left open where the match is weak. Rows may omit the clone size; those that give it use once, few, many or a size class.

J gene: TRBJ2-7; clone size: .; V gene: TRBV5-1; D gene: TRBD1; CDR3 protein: CASSLVPDRVYEQYF; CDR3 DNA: TGCGCCAGCAGCTTGGTCCCGGACAGGGTCTACGAGCAGTACTTC
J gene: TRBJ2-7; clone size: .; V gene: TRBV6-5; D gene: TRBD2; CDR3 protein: CASSYGGAGGLYEQYF; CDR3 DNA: TGTGCCAGCAGTTACGGGGGAGCGGGGGGACTCTACGAGCAGTACTTC
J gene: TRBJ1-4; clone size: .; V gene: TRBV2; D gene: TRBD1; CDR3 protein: CASEGAVEKLFF; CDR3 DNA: TGTGCCAGCGAGGGGGCTGTCGAAAAACTGTTTTTT
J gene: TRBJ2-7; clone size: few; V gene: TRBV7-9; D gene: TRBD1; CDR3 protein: CASSPTGTGYEQYF; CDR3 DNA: TGTGCCAGCAGCCCGACCGGGACAGGGTACGAGCAGTACTTC
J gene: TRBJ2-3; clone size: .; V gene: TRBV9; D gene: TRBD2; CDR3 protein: CASSNLGLAGGVRTDTQYF; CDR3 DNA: TGTGCCAGTAGCAATCTGGGACTAGCGGGGGGTGTACGAACAGATACGCAGTATTTT
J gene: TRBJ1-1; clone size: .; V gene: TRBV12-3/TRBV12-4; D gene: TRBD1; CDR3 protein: CASSYRGEAFF; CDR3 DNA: TGTGCCAGCAGTTACAGGGGTGAAGCTTTCTTT
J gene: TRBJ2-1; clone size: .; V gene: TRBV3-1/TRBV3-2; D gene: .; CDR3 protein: CASSPGTGYNEQFF; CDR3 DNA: TGTGCCAGCAGCCCCGGGACTGGGTACAATGAGCAGTTCTTC
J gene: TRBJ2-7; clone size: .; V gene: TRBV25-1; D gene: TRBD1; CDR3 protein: CASSVLQGAPVDEQYF; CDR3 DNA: TGTGCCAGCAGTGTCCTACAGGGGGCGCCGGTAGACGAGCAGTACTTC
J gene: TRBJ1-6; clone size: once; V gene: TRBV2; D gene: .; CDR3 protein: CASRGVQGFYSPLHF; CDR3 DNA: TGTGCCAGCAGAGGAGTACAGGGTTTTTACTCACCCCTCCACTTT
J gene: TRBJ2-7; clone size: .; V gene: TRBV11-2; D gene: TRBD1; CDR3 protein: CASSLVPPGTGNYEQYF; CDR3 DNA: TGTGCCAGCAGCTTAGTACCCCCTGGGACAGGCAACTACGAGCAGTACTTC
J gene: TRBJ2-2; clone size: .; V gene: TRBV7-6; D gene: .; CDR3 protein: CASSSGQMNTGELFF; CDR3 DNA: TGTGCCAGCAGCTCCGGACAGATGAACACCGGGGAGCTGTTTTTT
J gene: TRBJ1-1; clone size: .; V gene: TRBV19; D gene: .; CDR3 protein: CASSIGLAGTEAFF; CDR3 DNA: TGTGCCAGTAGTATAGGCCTTGCAGGGACTGAAGCTTTCTTT
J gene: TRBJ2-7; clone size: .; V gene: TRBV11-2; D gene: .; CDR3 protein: CASSAPRRLDYEQYF; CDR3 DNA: TGTGCCAGCAGCGCACCCCGCCGACTAGACTACGAGCAGTACTTC
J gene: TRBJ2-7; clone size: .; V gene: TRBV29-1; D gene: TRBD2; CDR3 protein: CSARGGRNYEQYF; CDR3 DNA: TGCAGCGCCCGGGGGGGACGAAACTACGAGCAGTACTTC
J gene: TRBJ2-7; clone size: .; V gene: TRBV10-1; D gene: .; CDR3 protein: CASSGHPDSATYEQYF; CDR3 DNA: TGCGCCAGCAGTGGTCACCCCGACTCAGCGACCTACGAGCAGTACTTC
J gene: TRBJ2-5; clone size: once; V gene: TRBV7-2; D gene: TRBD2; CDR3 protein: CASSLKASGGLAQYF; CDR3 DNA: TGTGCCAGCAGCTTAAAGGCTAGCGGGGGACTGGCCCAGTACTTC
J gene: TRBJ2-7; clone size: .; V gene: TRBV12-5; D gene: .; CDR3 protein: CASGPGGVKQYF; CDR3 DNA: TGTGCTAGTGGTCCCGGAGGTGTGAAGCAGTACTTC
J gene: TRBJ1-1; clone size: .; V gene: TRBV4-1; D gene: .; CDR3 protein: CASSQGRDTEAFF; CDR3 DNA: TGCGCCAGCAGCCAAGGCAGGGACACTGAAGCTTTCTTT
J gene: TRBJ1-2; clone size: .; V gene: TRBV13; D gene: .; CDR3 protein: CASSLALQGIRYGYTF; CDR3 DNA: TGTGCCAGCAGCTTGGCCCTACAGGGTATAAGGTATGGCTACACCTTC
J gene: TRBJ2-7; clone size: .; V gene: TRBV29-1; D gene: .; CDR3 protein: CSVERGTDEQYF; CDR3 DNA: TGCAGCGTTGAACGGGGAACCGACGAGCAGTACTTC
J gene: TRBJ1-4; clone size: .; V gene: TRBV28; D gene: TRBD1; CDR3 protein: CASSPTGMGLTNEKLFF; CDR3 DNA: TGTGCCAGCAGCCCGACAGGGATGGGGTTAACTAATGAAAAACTGTTTTTT